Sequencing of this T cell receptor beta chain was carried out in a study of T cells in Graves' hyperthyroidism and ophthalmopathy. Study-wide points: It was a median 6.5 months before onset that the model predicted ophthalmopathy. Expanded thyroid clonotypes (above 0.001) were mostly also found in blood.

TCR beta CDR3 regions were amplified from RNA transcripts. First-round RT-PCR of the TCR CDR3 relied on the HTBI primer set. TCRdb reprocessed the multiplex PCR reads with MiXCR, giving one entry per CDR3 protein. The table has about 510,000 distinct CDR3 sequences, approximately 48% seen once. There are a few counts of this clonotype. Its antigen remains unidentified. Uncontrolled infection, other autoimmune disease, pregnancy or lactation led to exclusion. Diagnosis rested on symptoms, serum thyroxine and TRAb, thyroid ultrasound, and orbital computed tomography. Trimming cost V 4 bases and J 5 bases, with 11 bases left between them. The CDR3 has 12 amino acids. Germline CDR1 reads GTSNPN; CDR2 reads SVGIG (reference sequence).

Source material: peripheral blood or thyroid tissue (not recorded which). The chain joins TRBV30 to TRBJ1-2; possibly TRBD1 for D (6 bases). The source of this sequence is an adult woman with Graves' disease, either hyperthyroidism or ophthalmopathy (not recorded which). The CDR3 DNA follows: TGTGCCTGGAAAGGGGGAAATTATGGCTACACCTTC. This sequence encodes CAWKGGNYGYTF.